The 4 T cell receptor beta chains presented below share a single source sample, sequenced in a study of T-cell reconstitution after alpha-beta-depleted transplantation in children. Whole-study results and caveats: T-cell numbers and diversity, one year after transplant, stemmed largely from T cells that were newly produced.

Their cognate antigens are unknown. Construction of the TCRbeta library involved unique molecular identifiers. TCRdb re-derived calls from the PCR reads in MiXCR, one entry per CDR3 protein. The sample contains around 270,000 distinct CDR3 sequences, over 7.5% of which appear only once. The specimen was peripheral blood, collected 360 days after TCRalphabeta/CD19-depleted stem cell transplant. These receptors all come from a female patient between 2 and 10 years old who had a stem cell transplant for Fanconi anemia, so the T cells may come from the graft donor.

This clonotype was counted only a few times. V gene TRBV4-3 combines with J gene TRBJ2-7, with TRBD1 matching 11 bases. Germline CDR1 is LGHNA and CDR2 is YSLEER. The V and J ends lost 3 bases and 3 bases, in that order; junction bases with no gene match: 4. CDR3 length: 15 amino acids. The DNA of the CDR3 is TGCGCCAGCAGCCACTCGGACAGGGGGCTCTACGAGCAGTACTTC. Protein product: CASSHSDRGLYEQYF.

This clonotype has ten or more counts. The gene calls are TRBV29-1 and TRBJ2-1; D call uncertain. This CDR3 has 13 residues. Germline assignment: CDR1 SQVTM and CDR2 ANQGSEA. Trimming removed 4 bases from V and 1 base from J, with 8 bases in between. DNA of the CDR3: TGCAGCGTTGCCCTGGGATCCTACAATGAGCAGTTCTTC. Residues: CSVALGSYNEQFF.

In its sample, this clonotype was seen many times. The genes are TRBV6-1 and TRBJ2-1; the D is unclear. V lost 7 bases and J 6 bases, leaving 22 bases between the germline ends. This CDR3 spans 16 amino acids. CDR1 MNHNS and CDR2 SASEGT come from the germline V gene. CDR3 region: CASILGWKYIPNEQFF. CDR3 DNA: TGTGCCAGCATATTAGGCTGGAAATATATTCCCAATGAGCAGTTCTTC.

The chain recombines TRBV7-2 with TRBJ2-7, with 12 bases identical to TRBD2. This CDR3 region has 16 residues. V lost 4 bases to trimming and J lost 3 bases; unmatched junction nucleotides: 7. Per the germline V gene, CDR1 is SGHTA and CDR2 is FQGNSA. The CDR3 nucleotides are TGTGCCAGCAGCTCCAGACTAGCGGGAGAAAACTACGAGCAGTACTTC. This gives the protein CASSSRLAGENYEQYF.